The clone carrying this TCR beta chain was picked up a small number of times. Additional DNA sequences in this sample encode the identical CDR3. The repertoire was sequenced with immunoSEQ multiplex PCR; TCRdb's copy has only in-frame clones and lacks some. This table holds around 1,900,000 clones, 90% to 95% found once. As defined, naive CD8 cells were CD45RO-negative and positively selected for CCR7, with terminally differentiated effector memory CD45RA+ cells excluded. The data are from a study of shared clonotypes between healthy human individuals. This CDR3 comprises 15 residues. The junction had 1 base not matched to a gene; V was cut back by 0 bases and J by 3 bases. Looked up from germline, CDR1 is SGDLS and CDR2 is YYNGEE.

The genes are TRBV9 and TRBJ2-1; 9 bases agree with TRBD2. The sequencing sample was made of naive CD8+ T cells from PBMCs. The receptor was isolated from a man aged 18 to 30 in good health. Some clones in this sample may be carry-over from other donors' samples. As DNA, the CDR3 is TGTGCCAGCAGCGTAGTAGCGGGAGTCTACAATGAGCAGTTCTTC. Translated: CASSVVAGVYNEQFF. The full variable domain, its missing parts supplied by reference TRBV9 and TRBJ2-1, is DSGVTQTPKHLITATGQRVTLRCSPRSGDLSVYWYQQSLDQGLQFLIQYYNGEERAKGNILERFSAQQFPDLHSELNLSSLELGDSALYFCASSVVAGVYNEQFFGPGTRLTVL.